This T cell receptor (beta chain) was recovered during a study of beta chain features in type 1 diabetes. This CDR3 has 13 amino acids. Per the germline V gene, CDR1 is MNHNY and CDR2 is SVGAGI (reference sequence). Trimming left V 6 bases short and J 3 bases short, with 12 bases between. Only a few counts were recorded for this clone. cDNA synthesis used the whole RNA isolate, giving expressed TCRB sequences. This table comes from immunoSEQ multiplex PCR, and its TCRdb copy is limited to in-frame clones, with some not included. In the table there are 810,000 or so clones, roughly 15% of which are singletons.

The specimen was naive CD4+ T cells from blood. The V gene is TRBV6-6, the J gene TRBJ2-7; weak D call: TRBD2 (5 bases). This clonotype was obtained from a woman aged 18 to 35 in good health. CDR3 sequence (DNA): TGTGCCAGCAGCCACTCGGCGGGCTACGAGCAGTACTTC. It codes for CASSHSAGYEQYF.